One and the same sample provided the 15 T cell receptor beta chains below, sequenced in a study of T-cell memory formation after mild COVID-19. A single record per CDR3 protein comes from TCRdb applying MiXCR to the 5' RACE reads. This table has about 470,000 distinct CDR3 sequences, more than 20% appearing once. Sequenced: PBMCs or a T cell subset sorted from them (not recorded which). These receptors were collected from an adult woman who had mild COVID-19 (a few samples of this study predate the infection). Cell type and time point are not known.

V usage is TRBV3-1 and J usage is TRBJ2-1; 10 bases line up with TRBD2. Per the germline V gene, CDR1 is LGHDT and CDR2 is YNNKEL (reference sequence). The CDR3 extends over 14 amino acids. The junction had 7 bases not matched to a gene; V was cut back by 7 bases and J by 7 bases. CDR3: CASTLAGATNEQFF. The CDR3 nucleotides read TGTGCCAGCACCCTAGCGGGAGCTACTAATGAGCAGTTCTTC.

CDR3 nucleotides: TGTGCCAGCAGCCAAGTGGACCGGTACTCCTATAATTCACCCCTCCACTTT. Protein sequence: CASSQVDRYSYNSPLHF. The chain is built from TRBV3-1 and TRBJ1-6; D gene unclear. The V gene's germline CDR1 is LGHDT and CDR2 YNNKEL (reference sequence). This CDR3 has 17 residues. V was shortened by 1 base and J by 0 bases, with 10 bases between the two germline ends.

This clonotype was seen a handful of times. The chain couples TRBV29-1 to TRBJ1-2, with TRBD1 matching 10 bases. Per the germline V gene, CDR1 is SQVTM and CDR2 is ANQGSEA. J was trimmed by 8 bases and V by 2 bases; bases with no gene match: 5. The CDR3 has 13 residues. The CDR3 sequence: CSVERDRGRGYTF. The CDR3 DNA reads TGCAGCGTTGAAAGGGACAGGGGACGGGGCTACACCTTC.

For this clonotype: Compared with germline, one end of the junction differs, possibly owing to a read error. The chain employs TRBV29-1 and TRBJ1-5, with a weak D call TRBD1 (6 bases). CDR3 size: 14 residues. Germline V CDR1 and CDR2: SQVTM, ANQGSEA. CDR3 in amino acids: CSVLTGSSNRPQHF. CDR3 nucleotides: TGCAGCGTTTTAACAGGGAGCAGCAATCGGCCCCAGCATTTT.

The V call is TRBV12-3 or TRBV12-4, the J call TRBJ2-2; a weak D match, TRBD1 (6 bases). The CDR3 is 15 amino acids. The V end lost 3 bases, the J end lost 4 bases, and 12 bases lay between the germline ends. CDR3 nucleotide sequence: TGTGCCAGCAGTTTGGAGGACAGATCCACCGGGGAGCTGTTTTTT. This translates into CASSLEDRSTGELFF.

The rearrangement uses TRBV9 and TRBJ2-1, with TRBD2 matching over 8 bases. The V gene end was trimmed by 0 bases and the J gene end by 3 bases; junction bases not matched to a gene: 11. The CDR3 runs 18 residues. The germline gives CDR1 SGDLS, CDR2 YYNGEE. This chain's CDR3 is CASSVVPAREGIYNEQFF. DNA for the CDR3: TGTGCCAGCAGCGTAGTCCCAGCTCGGGAGGGTATCTACAATGAGCAGTTCTTC.

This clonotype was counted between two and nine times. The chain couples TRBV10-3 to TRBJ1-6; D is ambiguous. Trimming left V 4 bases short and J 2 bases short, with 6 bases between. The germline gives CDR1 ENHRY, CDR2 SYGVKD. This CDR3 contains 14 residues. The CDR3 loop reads CAISAPAYNSPLHF. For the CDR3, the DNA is TGTGCCATCAGTGCCCCTGCCTATAATTCACCCCTCCACTTT.

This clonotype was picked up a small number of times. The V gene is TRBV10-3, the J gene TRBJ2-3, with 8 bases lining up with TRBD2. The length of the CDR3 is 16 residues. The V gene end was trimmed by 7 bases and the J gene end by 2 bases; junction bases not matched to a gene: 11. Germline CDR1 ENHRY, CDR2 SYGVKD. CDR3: CAIKTGGGTSTDTQYF. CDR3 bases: TGTGCCATCAAGACAGGCGGGGGGACCTCCACAGATACGCAGTATTTT.

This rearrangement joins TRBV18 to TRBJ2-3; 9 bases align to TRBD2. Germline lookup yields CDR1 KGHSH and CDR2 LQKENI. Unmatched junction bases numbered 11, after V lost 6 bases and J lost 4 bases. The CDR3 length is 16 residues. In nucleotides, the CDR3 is TGTGCCAGCTCCCTCGGAGCGGGGGGATCGGCAGATACGCAGTATTTT. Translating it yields CASSLGAGGSADTQYF.

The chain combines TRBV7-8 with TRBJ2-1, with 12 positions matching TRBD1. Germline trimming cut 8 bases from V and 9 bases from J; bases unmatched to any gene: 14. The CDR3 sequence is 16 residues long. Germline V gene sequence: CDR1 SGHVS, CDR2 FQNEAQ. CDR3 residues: CASARSGTGGFVEQFF. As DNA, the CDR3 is TGTGCCAGCGCACGTTCTGGGACAGGGGGCTTTGTTGAGCAGTTCTTC.

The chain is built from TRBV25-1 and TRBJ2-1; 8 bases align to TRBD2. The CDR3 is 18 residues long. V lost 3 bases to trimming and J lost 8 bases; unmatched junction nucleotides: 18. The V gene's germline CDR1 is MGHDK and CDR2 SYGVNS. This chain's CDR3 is CASSDPNRGRRTGDEQFF. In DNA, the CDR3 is TGTGCCAGCAGTGATCCTAACCGCGGGAGGCGAACGGGGGATGAGCAGTTCTTC.

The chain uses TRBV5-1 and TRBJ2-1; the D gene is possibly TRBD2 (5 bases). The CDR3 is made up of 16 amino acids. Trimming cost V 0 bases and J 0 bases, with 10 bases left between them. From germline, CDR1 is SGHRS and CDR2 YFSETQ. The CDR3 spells CASSLGSRGSYNEQFF. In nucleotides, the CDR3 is TGCGCCAGCAGCTTGGGGTCCCGGGGCTCCTACAATGAGCAGTTCTTC. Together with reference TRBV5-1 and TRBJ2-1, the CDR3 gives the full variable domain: KAGVTQTPRYLIKTRGQQVTLSCSPISGHRSVSWYQQTPGQGLQFLFEYFSETQRNKGNFPGRFSGRQFSNSRSEMNVSTLELGDSALYLCASSLGSRGSYNEQFFGPGTRLTVL.

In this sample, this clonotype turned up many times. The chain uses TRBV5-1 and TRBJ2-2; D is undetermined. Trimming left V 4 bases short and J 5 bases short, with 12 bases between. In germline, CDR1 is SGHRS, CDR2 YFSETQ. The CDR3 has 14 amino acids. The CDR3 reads CASSLPQRTGELFF. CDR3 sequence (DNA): TGCGCCAGCAGCCTCCCCCAGAGAACCGGGGAGCTGTTTTTT. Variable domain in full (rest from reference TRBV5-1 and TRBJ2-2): KAGVTQTPRYLIKTRGQQVTLSCSPISGHRSVSWYQQTPGQGLQFLFEYFSETQRNKGNFPGRFSGRQFSNSRSEMNVSTLELGDSALYLCASSLPQRTGELFFGEGSRLTVL.

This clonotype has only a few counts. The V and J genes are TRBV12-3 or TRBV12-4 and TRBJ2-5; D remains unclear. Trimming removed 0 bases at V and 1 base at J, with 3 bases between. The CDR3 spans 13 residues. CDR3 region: CASSLASQETQYF. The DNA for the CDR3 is TGTGCCAGCAGTTTAGCCAGCCAAGAGACCCAGTACTTC.

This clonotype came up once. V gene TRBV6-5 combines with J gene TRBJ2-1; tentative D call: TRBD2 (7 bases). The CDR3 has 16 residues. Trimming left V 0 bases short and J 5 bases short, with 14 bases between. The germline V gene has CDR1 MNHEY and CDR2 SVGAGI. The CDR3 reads CASSYSTGGANNEQFF. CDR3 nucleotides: TGTGCCAGCAGTTACTCGACTGGGGGGGCCAACAATGAGCAGTTCTTC.